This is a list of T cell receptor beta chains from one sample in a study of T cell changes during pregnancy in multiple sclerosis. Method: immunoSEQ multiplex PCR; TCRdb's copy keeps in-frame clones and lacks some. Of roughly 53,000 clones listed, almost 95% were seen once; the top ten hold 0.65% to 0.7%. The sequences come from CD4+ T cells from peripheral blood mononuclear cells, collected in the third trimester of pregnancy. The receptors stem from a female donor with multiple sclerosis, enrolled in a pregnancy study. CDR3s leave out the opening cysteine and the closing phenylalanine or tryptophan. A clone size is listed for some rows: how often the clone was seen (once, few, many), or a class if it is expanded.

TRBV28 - ASSLPQGAVYEQY
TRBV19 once ATRTSTNIQY
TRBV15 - ATSRDPGSETQY
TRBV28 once ASSAPGISSYEQY
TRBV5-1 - ASSLGGVMNEQF
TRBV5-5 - ASSPPTESGELF
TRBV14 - ASSQEWASGTKY
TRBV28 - ASSFLQFRRGPDTQY
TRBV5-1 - ASSLETGSGREAF
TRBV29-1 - SVEDAGVGSIQY
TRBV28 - ASSSPAQTSHTYNEQF
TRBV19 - ASAKGIELVVSKNIQY
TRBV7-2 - ASSLSGVAEAF
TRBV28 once ASTGGPLPQY
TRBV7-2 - ASSSVNGGLYEQY
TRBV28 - ASSLIGGGYEQY
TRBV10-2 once ASSHVLAGGVGEQF
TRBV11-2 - ASISLAGGPRNEQF
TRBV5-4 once ASSSLVGSGANVLT
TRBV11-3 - ASSWTPDYEQY
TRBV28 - ASSLTSRGRVTQY
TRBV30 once AWSVLGTQNYGYT
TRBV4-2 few ASSLSGEPEAF
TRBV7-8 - ASSLYGENNQPQH
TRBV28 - ASSSALGETQY
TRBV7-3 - ASSLTGQSREKLF
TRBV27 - ASSRTPVGRENIYEQY
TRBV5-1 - ASSSGLAGVSSTDTQY
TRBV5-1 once ASSLAGTDEKLF
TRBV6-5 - ASGTGGIYEQY
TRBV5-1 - ASSLMGLAGANSGANVLT
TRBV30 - AWGENTGSYEQY
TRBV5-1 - ASSLGTRLAGEETQY
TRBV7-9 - ASSLSNSGQGVNTEAF
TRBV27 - ASSPYRFPPDTQY
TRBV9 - ASSPRDRSPYGYT
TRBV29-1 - SVRQQLAKNIQY
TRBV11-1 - ASSLGRGGSFLNEQF
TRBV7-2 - ASSLGDRGWGYT
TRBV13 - ASREPGQGSGYT
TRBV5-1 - ASSSLTGTGNTIY
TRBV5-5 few ASSLRSTNQPQH
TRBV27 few ASSSVGQGQETQY
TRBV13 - ASSQNRGLSGNTIY
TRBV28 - ASSLRVGEEV
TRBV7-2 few ASSSDGTEAF
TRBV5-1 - ASSLAATSRTDEQY
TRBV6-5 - ASSTGDTEAF
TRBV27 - ASSSRGTASPF
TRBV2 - ASIGSRREGRSKEQF
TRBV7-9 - ASSTSSGEKLF
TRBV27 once ASSLSLSRPQH